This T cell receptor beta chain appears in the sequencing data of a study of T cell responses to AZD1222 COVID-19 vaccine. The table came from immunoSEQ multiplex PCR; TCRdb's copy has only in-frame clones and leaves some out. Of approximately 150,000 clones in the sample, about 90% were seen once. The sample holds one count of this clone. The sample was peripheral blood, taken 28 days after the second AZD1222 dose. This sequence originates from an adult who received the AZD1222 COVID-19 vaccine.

CDR3 sequence: CASRQGRQDNEQFF. In nucleotides, the CDR3 is TGTGCCAGCAGGCAGGGGCGTCAGGACAATGAGCAGTTCTTC. V gene TRBV2 combines with J gene TRBJ2-1, with D perhaps matching TRBD1 (6 bases). The germline V gene encodes CDR1 SNHLY and CDR2 FYNNEI. This CDR3 region has 14 residues. V lost 6 bases and J lost 5, with 14 bases in between. Using reference TRBV2 and TRBJ2-1 for the parts outside the CDR3, the full variable domain is EPEVTQTPSHQVTQMGQEVILRCVPISNHLYFYWYRQILGQKVEFLVSFYNNEISEKSEIFDDQFSVERPDGSNFTLKIRSTKLEDSAMYFCASRQGRQDNEQFFGPGTRLTVL.